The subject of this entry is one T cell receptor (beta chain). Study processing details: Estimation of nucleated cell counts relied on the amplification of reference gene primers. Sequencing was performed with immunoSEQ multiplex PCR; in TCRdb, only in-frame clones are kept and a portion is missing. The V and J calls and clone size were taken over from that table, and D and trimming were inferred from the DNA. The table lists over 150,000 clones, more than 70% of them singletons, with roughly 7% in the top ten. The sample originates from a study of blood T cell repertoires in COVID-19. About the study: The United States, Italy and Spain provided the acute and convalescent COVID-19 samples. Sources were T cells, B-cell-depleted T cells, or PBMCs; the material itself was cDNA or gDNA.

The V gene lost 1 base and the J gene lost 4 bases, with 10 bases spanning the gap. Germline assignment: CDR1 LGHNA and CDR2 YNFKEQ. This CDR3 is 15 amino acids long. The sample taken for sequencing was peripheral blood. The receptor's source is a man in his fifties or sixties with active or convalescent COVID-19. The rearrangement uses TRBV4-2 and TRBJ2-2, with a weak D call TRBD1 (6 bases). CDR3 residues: CASSQVAGVTGELFF. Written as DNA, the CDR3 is TGTGCCAGCAGCCAAGTGGCAGGGGTCACCGGGGAGCTGTTTTTT.